This section outlines one T cell receptor (beta chain) sequence together with its context. Losses at the gene ends were 4 bases for V and 7 bases for J; bases not matched to a gene: 10. CDR3 length equals 15 residues. Germline V lookup: CDR1 SGHRS, CDR2 YFSETQ. In the authors' methods: Estimation of nucleated cell counts relied on the amplification of reference gene primers. Only in-frame clones appear in the TCRdb table, and some are missing; sequencing was by immunoSEQ multiplex PCR. The V and J calls and clone size come from that table; D and trimming were worked out from the DNA. The table has tens of thousands of clones, around three quarters seen once. The sample comes from a study of blood T cell repertoires in COVID-19. Study information: Samples representing acute and convalescent COVID-19 were sourced from the United States, Italy and Spain. PBMCs, B-cell-depleted T cells, or T cells provided the cDNA or gDNA that made up the material.

Input material: peripheral blood. This clonotype originated in a woman older than 75 with acute or convalescent COVID-19. The chain joins TRBV5-1 to TRBJ2-1; 8 bases match TRBD1. CDR3 region: CASSPGQGVGNEQFF. The CDR3 nucleotides are TGCGCCAGCAGCCCCGGACAGGGAGTCGGAAATGAGCAGTTCTTC.